The subject of this entry is one TCR beta chain. Two consecutive negative NP/OP PCR tests, clearance, or resolved symptoms defined Cohort 3 recovery. This entry belongs to a study of blood T cell repertoires in COVID-19. At the level of the study: The analysed material was cDNA or gDNA that came from T cells, B-cell-depleted T cells, or PBMCs.

This CDR3 is 15 amino acids long. V lost 5 bases and J lost 4; bases outside the gene matches: 7. The germline gives CDR1 SGHTA, CDR2 FQGNSA. Original analysis: Researchers report that nucleated cell counts were estimated from reference gene primer amplification. Libraries were prepared by immunoSEQ multiplex PCR; TCRdb keeps only in-frame clonotypes and omits some of them. Clone size and the V and J calls come from that table; the DNA yielded D and trimming. This sample has around 170,000 clones, with more than 80% found just once. The specimen was PBMCs or T cells enriched from blood (not recorded which). The chain employs TRBV7-2 and TRBJ2-3; TRBD2 agrees at 9 bases. This receptor was obtained from a man between 50 and 59 years old who had recovered from COVID-19. The CDR3 here is CASSPGVAGADTQYF. The DNA for the CDR3 is TGTGCCAGCAGCCCGGGGGTAGCGGGGGCAGATACGCAGTATTTT.